A selection of T cell receptor beta chains follows, all from one sample in a study of PD-L1 blockade in urothelial cancer. TCRdb keeps only in-frame clones here, not all; method: immunoSEQ multiplex PCR. The data show 95,000 or so clones, with 87% seen just once and 2% held by the top ten. Sequences were derived from PBMCs, sampled around atezolizumab (anti-PD-L1) treatment. The origin of the receptors is a man in his sixties with urothelial cancer. The CDR3 runs from the conserved cysteine through the conserved F or W. The order of the fields is clone size, V gene, D gene, J gene, CDR3 protein, CDR3 DNA. D genes are given only for firm matches. Size is stated for part of the rows, as once, few or many counts, or as a class when the clone is expanded.

abundance: .
v_gene: TRBV2
d_gene: .
j_gene: TRBJ2-3
CDR3aa: CASSPRDFYSTDTQYF
CDR3nt: TGTGCCAGCAGTCCCCGGGACTTCTATAGCACAGATACGCAGTATTTT

abundance: .
v_gene: TRBV7-9
d_gene: .
j_gene: TRBJ1-4
CDR3aa: CASRATNEKLFF
CDR3nt: TGTGCCAGCCGGGCAACTAATGAAAAACTGTTTTTT

abundance: once
v_gene: TRBV5-1
d_gene: .
j_gene: TRBJ2-1
CDR3aa: CASSLWPTTTNEQFF
CDR3nt: TGCGCCAGCAGCTTGTGGCCCACAACCACGAATGAGCAGTTCTTC

abundance: .
v_gene: TRBV27
d_gene: .
j_gene: TRBJ2-1
CDR3aa: CASSHTGWVSFDNEQFF
CDR3nt: TGTGCCAGCAGTCATACAGGGTGGGTAAGCTTTGACAATGAGCAGTTCTTC

abundance: .
v_gene: TRBV9
d_gene: TRBD1
j_gene: TRBJ1-1
CDR3aa: CASSGQQGAWDEAFF
CDR3nt: TGTGCCAGCAGCGGTCAACAGGGGGCGTGGGATGAAGCTTTCTTT

abundance: .
v_gene: TRBV29-1
d_gene: TRBD1
j_gene: TRBJ1-2
CDR3aa: CSVDSIQGANYGYTF
CDR3nt: TGCAGCGTTGATTCGATCCAGGGGGCTAACTATGGCTACACCTTC

abundance: .
v_gene: TRBV18
d_gene: TRBD2
j_gene: TRBJ2-5
CDR3aa: CASSPLGLAKGETQYF
CDR3nt: TGTGCCAGCTCACCTTTGGGACTAGCGAAGGGAGAGACCCAGTACTTC

abundance: .
v_gene: TRBV25-1
d_gene: .
j_gene: TRBJ2-3
CDR3aa: CASGKGGQFTDTQYF
CDR3nt: TGTGCCAGCGGGAAGGGCGGGCAATTCACAGATACGCAGTATTTT

abundance: once
v_gene: TRBV7-9
d_gene: TRBD1
j_gene: TRBJ1-5
CDR3aa: CASSLELTGGLNQPQHF
CDR3nt: TGTGCCAGCAGCTTAGAACTGACAGGGGGGCTGAATCAGCCCCAGCATTTT

abundance: .
v_gene: TRBV2
d_gene: TRBD1
j_gene: TRBJ2-2
CDR3aa: CASSTTGQGQVTGELFF
CDR3nt: TGTGCCAGCAGCACTACGGGACAGGGTCAGGTCACCGGGGAGCTGTTTTTT

abundance: .
v_gene: TRBV5-1
d_gene: TRBD1
j_gene: TRBJ1-2
CDR3aa: CASSEGTVSYGYTF
CDR3nt: TGCGCCAGCAGCGAAGGGACAGTTAGCTATGGCTACACCTTC

abundance: .
v_gene: TRBV5-1
d_gene: .
j_gene: TRBJ2-7
CDR3aa: CASSSWGQSGYEQYF
CDR3nt: TGCGCCAGCAGTTCTTGGGGGCAGTCGGGCTACGAGCAGTACTTC

abundance: .
v_gene: TRBV28
d_gene: .
j_gene: TRBJ1-5
CDR3aa: CASSPGTNSNQPQHF
CDR3nt: TGTGCCAGCAGCCCCGGGACTAATAGCAATCAGCCCCAGCATTTT

abundance: .
v_gene: TRBV6-5
d_gene: TRBD1
j_gene: TRBJ2-2
CDR3aa: CASQRTGNTGELFF
CDR3nt: TGTGCCAGCCAAAGGACAGGGAACACCGGGGAGCTGTTTTTT

abundance: .
v_gene: TRBV9
d_gene: TRBD2
j_gene: TRBJ2-5
CDR3aa: CASSAPRTSGGASQETQYF
CDR3nt: TGTGCCAGCAGCGCCCCAAGGACTAGCGGGGGGGCCTCCCAAGAGACCCAGTACTTC

abundance: .
v_gene: TRBV7-9
d_gene: TRBD2
j_gene: TRBJ2-5
CDR3aa: CASSPNPSGQETQYF
CDR3nt: TGTGCCAGCAGCCCCAATCCTAGCGGGCAAGAGACCCAGTACTTC

abundance: medium-sized
v_gene: TRBV11-2
d_gene: .
j_gene: TRBJ2-7
CDR3aa: CASSSERVPHF
CDR3nt: TGTGCCAGCAGCTCCGAGCGGGTCCCCCACTTC

abundance: .
v_gene: TRBV5-1
d_gene: .
j_gene: TRBJ1-3
CDR3aa: CASSLEWPGERNTIYF
CDR3nt: TGCGCCAGCAGCTTGGAGTGGCCCGGGGAGCGAAACACCATATATTTT

abundance: once
v_gene: TRBV5-1
d_gene: TRBD2
j_gene: TRBJ2-5
CDR3aa: CASSNSGGRQETQYF
CDR3nt: TGCGCCAGCAGCAACTCGGGGGGTAGGCAAGAGACCCAGTACTTC

abundance: .
v_gene: TRBV2
d_gene: TRBD1
j_gene: TRBJ2-7
CDR3aa: CASRPRDSSYEQYF
CDR3nt: TGTGCCAGCAGGCCCCGGGACAGCTCCTACGAGCAGTACTTC

abundance: .
v_gene: TRBV12-5
d_gene: TRBD1
j_gene: TRBJ1-6
CDR3aa: CASGPTPGGPDSPLHF
CDR3nt: TGTGCTAGTGGACCGACCCCAGGGGGTCCGGATTCACCCCTCCACTTT

abundance: .
v_gene: TRBV2
d_gene: TRBD1
j_gene: TRBJ1-1
CDR3aa: CASSRTGFEAFF
CDR3nt: TGTGCCAGCAGTCGGACAGGGTTTGAAGCTTTCTTT

abundance: .
v_gene: TRBV15
d_gene: .
j_gene: TRBJ2-2
CDR3aa: CATSRDPGELFF
CDR3nt: TGTGCCACCAGCAGAGATCCAGGGGAGCTGTTTTTT

abundance: .
v_gene: TRBV7-3
d_gene: TRBD2
j_gene: TRBJ2-3
CDR3aa: CASSPGDSGRTDTQYF
CDR3nt: TGTGCCAGCAGCCCTGGTGATAGCGGGCGTACAGATACGCAGTATTTT

abundance: .
v_gene: TRBV7-3
d_gene: TRBD1
j_gene: TRBJ1-2
CDR3aa: CASSSRDRGDYGYTF
CDR3nt: TGTGCCAGCAGCAGCCGGGACAGGGGCGACTATGGCTACACCTTC

abundance: .
v_gene: TRBV29-1
d_gene: TRBD1
j_gene: TRBJ2-5
CDR3aa: CSAHPGQGPGETQYF
CDR3nt: TGCAGCGCCCATCCGGGACAGGGGCCGGGGGAGACCCAGTACTTC

abundance: .
v_gene: TRBV28
d_gene: TRBD1
j_gene: TRBJ1-2
CDR3aa: CASRGQGAGGYGYTF
CDR3nt: TGTGCCAGCAGGGGACAGGGGGCGGGAGGGTATGGCTACACCTTC

abundance: .
v_gene: TRBV27
d_gene: TRBD2
j_gene: TRBJ2-7
CDR3aa: CASSSGTSGVYEQYF
CDR3nt: TGTGCCAGCAGTTCGGGGACTAGCGGGGTTTACGAGCAGTACTTC

abundance: .
v_gene: TRBV7-3
d_gene: TRBD2
j_gene: TRBJ2-1
CDR3aa: CASSFGEGSEQFF
CDR3nt: TGTGCCAGCAGCTTTGGGGAGGGCAGTGAGCAGTTCTTC

abundance: .
v_gene: TRBV6-5
d_gene: TRBD1
j_gene: TRBJ1-1
CDR3aa: CASSFRTGPGTEAFF
CDR3nt: TGTGCCAGCAGTTTTCGGACAGGGCCGGGCACTGAAGCTTTCTTT

abundance: .
v_gene: TRBV4-2
d_gene: TRBD2
j_gene: TRBJ2-7
CDR3aa: CASSRGAGEYEQYF
CDR3nt: TGTGCCAGCTCCCGGGGAGCGGGGGAGTACGAGCAGTACTTC

abundance: .
v_gene: TRBV30
d_gene: .
j_gene: TRBJ2-1
CDR3aa: CASTASSYNEQFF
CDR3nt: TGTGCCTCGACAGCCAGCTCCTACAATGAGCAGTTCTTC

abundance: .
v_gene: TRBV5-1
d_gene: TRBD1
j_gene: TRBJ2-7
CDR3aa: CASSVYRGHYEQYF
CDR3nt: TGCGCCAGCAGCGTATACAGGGGGCACTACGAGCAGTACTTC

abundance: few
v_gene: TRBV28
d_gene: .
j_gene: TRBJ1-5
CDR3aa: CASSLSADGNQPQHF
CDR3nt: TGTGCCAGCAGTTTATCGGCGGATGGCAATCAGCCCCAGCATTTT

abundance: few
v_gene: TRBV5-1
d_gene: .
j_gene: TRBJ2-5
CDR3aa: CASSPGTYPSETQYF
CDR3nt: TGCGCCAGCAGCCCAGGGACTTACCCCTCAGAGACCCAGTACTTC

abundance: .
v_gene: TRBV4-2
d_gene: TRBD1
j_gene: TRBJ2-7
CDR3aa: CASSPGQGAYEQYF
CDR3nt: TGTGCCAGCAGCCCGGGACAGGGGGCTTACGAGCAGTACTTC

abundance: .
v_gene: TRBV28
d_gene: .
j_gene: TRBJ2-4
CDR3aa: CASNKGHSNIQYF
CDR3nt: TGTGCCAGTAATAAGGGACACTCAAACATTCAGTACTTC

abundance: .
v_gene: TRBV5-1
d_gene: TRBD2
j_gene: TRBJ2-5
CDR3aa: CASAAGAGGGETQYF
CDR3nt: TGCGCCAGCGCCGCAGGGGCGGGAGGAGGAGAGACCCAGTACTTC

abundance: .
v_gene: TRBV18
d_gene: .
j_gene: TRBJ1-6
CDR3aa: CASSPSRDSPLHF
CDR3nt: TGTGCCAGCTCACCATCCCGGGATTCACCCCTCCACTTT

abundance: once
v_gene: TRBV9
d_gene: .
j_gene: TRBJ2-2
CDR3aa: CASSVTVDTGELFF
CDR3nt: TGTGCCAGCAGCGTAACGGTGGACACCGGGGAGCTGTTTTTT

abundance: .
v_gene: TRBV27
d_gene: TRBD1
j_gene: TRBJ2-5
CDR3aa: CASSFEGQGLETQYF
CDR3nt: TGTGCCAGCAGTTTCGAGGGACAGGGGTTGGAGACCCAGTACTTC

abundance: .
v_gene: TRBV5-1
d_gene: TRBD2
j_gene: TRBJ2-1
CDR3aa: CASSLAGRTSGDEQFF
CDR3nt: TGCGCCAGCAGCTTGGCCGGAAGGACTAGCGGGGACGAGCAGTTCTTC

abundance: .
v_gene: TRBV18
d_gene: TRBD2
j_gene: TRBJ2-5
CDR3aa: CASSPLGLATPIQETQYF
CDR3nt: TGTGCCAGCTCACCCCTGGGACTAGCAACTCCGATCCAAGAGACCCAGTACTTC

abundance: .
v_gene: TRBV4-2
d_gene: TRBD1
j_gene: TRBJ2-6
CDR3aa: CASSQDQGGTGANVLTF
CDR3nt: TGTGCCAGCAGCCAAGATCAAGGGGGCACTGGGGCCAACGTCCTGACTTTC

abundance: .
v_gene: TRBV18
d_gene: .
j_gene: TRBJ2-5
CDR3aa: CASSPGLQETQYF
CDR3nt: TGTGCCAGCTCACCGGGACTTCAAGAGACCCAGTACTTC

abundance: .
v_gene: TRBV10-3
d_gene: .
j_gene: TRBJ2-7
CDR3aa: CATLAEEVYEQYF
CDR3nt: TGTGCCACCCTCGCCGAGGAAGTTTACGAGCAGTACTTC

abundance: .
v_gene: TRBV19
d_gene: .
j_gene: TRBJ2-1
CDR3aa: CASRGGFSYNEQFF
CDR3nt: TGTGCCAGTCGTGGAGGATTTTCCTACAATGAGCAGTTCTTC

abundance: .
v_gene: TRBV12-5
d_gene: TRBD1
j_gene: TRBJ2-7
CDR3aa: CASGFDTGTALGEQYF
CDR3nt: TGTGCTAGTGGTTTCGACACCGGGACAGCCTTGGGGGAGCAGTACTTC

abundance: .
v_gene: TRBV12-5
d_gene: TRBD2
j_gene: TRBJ2-7
CDR3aa: CASGWLPRGVRSYEQYF
CDR3nt: TGTGCTAGTGGTTGGCTCCCGCGGGGGGTTCGCTCCTACGAGCAGTACTTC

abundance: .
v_gene: TRBV11-3
d_gene: .
j_gene: TRBJ1-1
CDR3aa: CASSLARGNTEAFF
CDR3nt: TGTGCCAGCAGCTTAGCCAGGGGGAACACTGAAGCTTTCTTT

abundance: .
v_gene: TRBV28
d_gene: TRBD2
j_gene: TRBJ2-7
CDR3aa: CASSLGGYEQYF
CDR3nt: TGTGCCAGCAGTTTGGGGGGGTACGAGCAGTACTTC

abundance: .
v_gene: TRBV11-3
d_gene: .
j_gene: TRBJ2-7
CDR3aa: CASSRSGTLSYEQYF
CDR3nt: TGTGCCAGCAGCCGCTCCGGGACACTCTCCTACGAGCAGTACTTC

abundance: .
v_gene: TRBV5-4
d_gene: .
j_gene: TRBJ1-2
CDR3aa: CASSASWGVDYGYTF
CDR3nt: TGTGCCAGCAGCGCTAGTTGGGGGGTGGACTATGGCTACACCTTC

abundance: .
v_gene: TRBV19
d_gene: .
j_gene: TRBJ2-5
CDR3aa: CASSIGAGRKVETQYF
CDR3nt: TGTGCCAGTAGTATCGGCGCTGGGAGAAAGGTAGAGACCCAGTACTTC

abundance: .
v_gene: TRBV15
d_gene: .
j_gene: TRBJ1-2
CDR3aa: CATSSIRTGFDGYTF
CDR3nt: TGTGCCACCAGCTCAATTCGTACAGGGTTCGATGGCTACACCTTC

abundance: .
v_gene: TRBV19
d_gene: .
j_gene: TRBJ2-2
CDR3aa: CASSPRQYTGELFF
CDR3nt: TGTGCCAGTAGTCCTCGACAGTACACCGGGGAGCTGTTTTTT

abundance: .
v_gene: TRBV7-2
d_gene: .
j_gene: TRBJ2-7
CDR3aa: CASSSSVITSYEQYF
CDR3nt: TGTGCCAGCAGCTCCAGCGTAATTACGTCCTACGAGCAGTACTTC